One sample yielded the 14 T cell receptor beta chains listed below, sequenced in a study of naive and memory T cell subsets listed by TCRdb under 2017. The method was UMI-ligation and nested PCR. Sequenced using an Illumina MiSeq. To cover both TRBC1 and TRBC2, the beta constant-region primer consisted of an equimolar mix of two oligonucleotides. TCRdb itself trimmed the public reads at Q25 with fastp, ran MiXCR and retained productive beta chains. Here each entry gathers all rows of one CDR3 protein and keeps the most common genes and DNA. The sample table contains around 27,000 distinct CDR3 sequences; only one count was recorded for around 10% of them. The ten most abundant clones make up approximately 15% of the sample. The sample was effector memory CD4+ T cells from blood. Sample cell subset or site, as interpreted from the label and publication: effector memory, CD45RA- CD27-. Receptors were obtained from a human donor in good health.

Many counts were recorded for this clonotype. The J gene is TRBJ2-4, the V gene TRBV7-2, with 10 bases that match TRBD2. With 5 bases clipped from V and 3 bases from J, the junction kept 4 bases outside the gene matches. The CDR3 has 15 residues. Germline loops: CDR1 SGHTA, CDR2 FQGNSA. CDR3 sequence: CASSPAGGNKNIQYF. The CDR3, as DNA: TGTGCCAGCAGCCCAGCGGGAGGGAACAAAAACATTCAGTACTTC.

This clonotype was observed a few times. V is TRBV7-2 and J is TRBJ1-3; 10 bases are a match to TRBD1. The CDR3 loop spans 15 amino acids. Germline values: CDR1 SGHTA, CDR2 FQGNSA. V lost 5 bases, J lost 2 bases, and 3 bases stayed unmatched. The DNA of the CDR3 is TGTGCCAGCAGCGTTGACAGGGGGCCTGGAAACACCATATATTTT. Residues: CASSVDRGPGNTIYF.

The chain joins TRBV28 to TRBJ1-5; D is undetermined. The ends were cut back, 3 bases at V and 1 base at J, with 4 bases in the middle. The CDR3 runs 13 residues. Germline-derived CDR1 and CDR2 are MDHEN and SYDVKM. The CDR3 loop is CASSFRSNQPQHF. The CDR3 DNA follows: TGTGCCAGCAGTTTTAGGAGCAATCAGCCCCAGCATTTT.

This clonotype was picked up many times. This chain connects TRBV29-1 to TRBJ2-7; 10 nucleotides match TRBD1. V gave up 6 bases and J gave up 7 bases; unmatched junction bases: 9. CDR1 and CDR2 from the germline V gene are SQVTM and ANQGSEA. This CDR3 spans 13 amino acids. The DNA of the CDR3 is TGCAGCGTCCGCCGGACAGGGGGTAAGGAGCAGTACTTC. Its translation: CSVRRTGGKEQYF.

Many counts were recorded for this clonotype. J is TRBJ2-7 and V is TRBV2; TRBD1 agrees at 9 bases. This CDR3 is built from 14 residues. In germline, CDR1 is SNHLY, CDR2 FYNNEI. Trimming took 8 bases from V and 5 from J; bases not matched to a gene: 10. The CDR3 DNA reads TGTGCCAGCCAGCTGGGACAGGGCACCCACGAGCAGTACTTC. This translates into CASQLGQGTHEQYF.

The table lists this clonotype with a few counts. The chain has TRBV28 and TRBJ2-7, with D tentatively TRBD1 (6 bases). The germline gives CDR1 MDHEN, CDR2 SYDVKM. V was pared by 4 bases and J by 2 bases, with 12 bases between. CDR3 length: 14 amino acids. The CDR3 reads CASSSGHLTYEQYF. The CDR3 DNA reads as TGTGCCAGCAGTTCGGGACACCTTACCTACGAGCAGTACTTC.

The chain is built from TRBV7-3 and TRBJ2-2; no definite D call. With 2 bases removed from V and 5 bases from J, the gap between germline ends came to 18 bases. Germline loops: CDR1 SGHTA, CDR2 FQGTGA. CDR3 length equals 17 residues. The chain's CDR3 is CASSLSLLSARTGELFF. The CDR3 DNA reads TGTGCCAGCAGCTTATCGCTCCTCTCGGCCAGAACCGGGGAGCTGTTTTTT.

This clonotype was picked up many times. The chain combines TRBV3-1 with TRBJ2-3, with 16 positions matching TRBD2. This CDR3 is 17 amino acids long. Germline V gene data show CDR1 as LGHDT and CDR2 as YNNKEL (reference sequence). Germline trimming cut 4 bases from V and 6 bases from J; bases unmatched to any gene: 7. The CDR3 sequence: CASSRGTSGGAPDTQYF. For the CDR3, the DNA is TGTGCCAGCAGCCGCGGGACTAGCGGGGGGGCCCCCGATACGCAGTATTTT.

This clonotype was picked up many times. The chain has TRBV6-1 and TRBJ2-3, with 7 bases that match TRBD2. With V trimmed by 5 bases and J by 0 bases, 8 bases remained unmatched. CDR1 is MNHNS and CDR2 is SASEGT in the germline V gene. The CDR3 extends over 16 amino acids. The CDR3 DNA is TGTGCCAGCAGTCACCGTGGTAGCGGGAGCACAGATACGCAGTATTTT. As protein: CASSHRGSGSTDTQYF.

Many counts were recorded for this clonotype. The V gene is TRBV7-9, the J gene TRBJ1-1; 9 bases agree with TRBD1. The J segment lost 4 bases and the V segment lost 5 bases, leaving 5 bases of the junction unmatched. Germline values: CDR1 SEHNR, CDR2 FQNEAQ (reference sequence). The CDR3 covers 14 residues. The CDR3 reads CASSIGQGSTEAFF. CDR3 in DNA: TGTGCCAGCAGCATTGGACAGGGGAGCACTGAAGCTTTCTTT. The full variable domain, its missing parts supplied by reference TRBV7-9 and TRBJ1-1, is DTGVSQNPRHKITKRGQNVTFRCDPISEHNRLYWYRQTLGQGPEFLTYFQNEAQLEKSRLLSDRFSAERPKGSFSTLEIQRTEQGDSAMYLCASSIGQGSTEAFFGQGTRLTVV.

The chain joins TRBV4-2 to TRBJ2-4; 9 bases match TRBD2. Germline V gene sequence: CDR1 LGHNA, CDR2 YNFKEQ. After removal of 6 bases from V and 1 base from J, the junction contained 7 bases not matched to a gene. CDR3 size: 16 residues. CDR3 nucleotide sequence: TGTGCCAGCAGGCTGGATAGCGGGGGCGCCAAAAACATTCAGTACTTC. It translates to CASRLDSGGAKNIQYF.

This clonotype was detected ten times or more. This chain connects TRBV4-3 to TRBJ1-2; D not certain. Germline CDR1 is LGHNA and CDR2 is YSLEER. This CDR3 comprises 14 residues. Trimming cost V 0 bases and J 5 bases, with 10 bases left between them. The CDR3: CASSQEAGPYGYTF. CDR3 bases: TGCGCCAGCAGCCAAGAAGCCGGCCCGTATGGCTACACCTTC.

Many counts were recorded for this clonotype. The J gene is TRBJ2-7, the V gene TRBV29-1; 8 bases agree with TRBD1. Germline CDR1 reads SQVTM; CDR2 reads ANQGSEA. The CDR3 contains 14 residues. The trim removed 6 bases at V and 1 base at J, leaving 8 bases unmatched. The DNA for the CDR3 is TGCAGCGTACTCCCGACAGGGGTTTCCTACGAGCAGTACTTC. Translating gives CSVLPTGVSYEQYF.

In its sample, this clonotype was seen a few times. CDR3 in DNA: TGCAGTGCTAGTATGGGGACAGGGGGGAGGAGTAGCAATCAGCCCCAGCATTTT. This gives the protein CSASMGTGGRSSNQPQHF. The chain recombines TRBV20-1 with TRBJ1-5; 11 bases map to TRBD1. The ends lost 3 bases at V and 0 bases at J; junction bases unmatched: 10. Germline assignment: CDR1 DFQATT and CDR2 SNEGSKA (reference sequence). The CDR3 loop spans 18 amino acids.